What follows is one TCR beta chain and its context. Its antigen is as yet unknown. These data come from a study of T-cell memory formation after mild COVID-19. Whole-study findings and limits: Some responding clones appeared in pre-infection memory, suggesting cross-reactive memory joined. Contracting clones, day 15 to 85, had balanced CD4/CD8, and later expanders favored CD4+.

The CDR3 sequence is 13 residues long. Trimming stripped 7 bases from V and 2 bases from J, with 13 bases between. CDR1 is SGHNT and CDR2 is YYREEE in the germline V gene (reference sequence). TCRdb reprocessed the 5' RACE reads with MiXCR, giving one entry per CDR3 protein. The data show hundreds of thousands of distinct CDR3 sequences, with about 20% seen just once and around 8.4% held by the top ten. The rearrangement links TRBV5-4 to TRBJ2-7, with TRBD2 as a possible D gene (6 bases). Sequenced sample: PBMCs or a T cell subset sorted from them (not recorded which). The source is an adult woman who had mild COVID-19 (a few samples of this study predate the infection). Cell type and time point are not known. The CDR3 nucleotides are TGTGCCAGCGGGTTCTGGGGGGCCTACGAGCAGTACTTC. This encodes CASGFWGAYEQYF. The whole variable domain, remainder taken from reference TRBV5-4 and TRBJ2-7, is ETGVTQSPTHLIKTRGQQVTLRCSSQSGHNTVSWYQQALGQGPQFIFQYYREEENGRGNFPPRFSGLQFPNYSSELNVNALELDDSALYLCASGFWGAYEQYFGPGTRLTVT.